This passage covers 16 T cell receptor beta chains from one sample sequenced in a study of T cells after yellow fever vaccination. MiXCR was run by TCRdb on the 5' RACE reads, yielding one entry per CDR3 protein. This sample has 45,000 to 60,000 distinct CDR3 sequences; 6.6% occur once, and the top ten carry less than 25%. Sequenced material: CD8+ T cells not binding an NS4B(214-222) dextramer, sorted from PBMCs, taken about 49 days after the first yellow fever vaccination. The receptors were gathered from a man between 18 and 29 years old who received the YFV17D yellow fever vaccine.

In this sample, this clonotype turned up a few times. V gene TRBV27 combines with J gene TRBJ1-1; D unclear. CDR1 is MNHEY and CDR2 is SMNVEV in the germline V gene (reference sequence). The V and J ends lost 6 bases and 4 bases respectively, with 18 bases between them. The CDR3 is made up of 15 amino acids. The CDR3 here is CASSFPGMSGTEAFF. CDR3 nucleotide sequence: TGTGCCAGCAGCTTTCCAGGAATGTCCGGCACTGAAGCTTTCTTT.

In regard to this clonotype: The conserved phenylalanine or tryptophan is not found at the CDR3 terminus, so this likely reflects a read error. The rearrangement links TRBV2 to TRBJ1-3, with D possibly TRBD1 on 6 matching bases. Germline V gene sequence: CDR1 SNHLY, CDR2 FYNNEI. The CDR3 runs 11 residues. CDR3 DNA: TGTGCCAGCCAAGGGGGAAATACCATATATCTT. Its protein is CASQGGNTIYL.

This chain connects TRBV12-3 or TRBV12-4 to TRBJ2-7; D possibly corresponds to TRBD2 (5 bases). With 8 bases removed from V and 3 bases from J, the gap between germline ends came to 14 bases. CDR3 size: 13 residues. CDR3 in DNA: TGTGCCAGCCCCCGCAGGACTTACTACGAGCAGTACGTC. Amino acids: CASPRRTYYEQYV.

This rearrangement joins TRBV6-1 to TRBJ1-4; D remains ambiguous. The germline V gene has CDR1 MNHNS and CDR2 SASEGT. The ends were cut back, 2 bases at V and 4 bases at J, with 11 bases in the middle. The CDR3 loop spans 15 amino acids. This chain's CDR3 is CASSEWSDVNEKLFF. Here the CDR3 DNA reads TGTGCCAGCAGTGAATGGTCGGACGTTAATGAAAAACTGTTTTTT.

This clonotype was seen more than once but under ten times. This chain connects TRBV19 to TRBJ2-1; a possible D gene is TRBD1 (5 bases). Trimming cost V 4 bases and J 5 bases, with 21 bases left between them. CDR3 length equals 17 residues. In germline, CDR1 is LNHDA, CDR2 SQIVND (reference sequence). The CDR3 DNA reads TGTGCCAGTAGTACCAAGGAGCAGGGCCGAATAGACAATGAGCAGTTCTTC. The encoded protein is CASSTKEQGRIDNEQFF.

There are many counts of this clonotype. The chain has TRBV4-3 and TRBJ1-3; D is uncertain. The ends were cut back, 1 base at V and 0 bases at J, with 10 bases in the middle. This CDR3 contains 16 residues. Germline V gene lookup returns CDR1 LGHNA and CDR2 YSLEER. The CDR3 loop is CASSQAGTISGNTIYF. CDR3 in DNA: TGCGCCAGCAGCCAAGCGGGTACAATCTCTGGAAACACCATATATTTT.

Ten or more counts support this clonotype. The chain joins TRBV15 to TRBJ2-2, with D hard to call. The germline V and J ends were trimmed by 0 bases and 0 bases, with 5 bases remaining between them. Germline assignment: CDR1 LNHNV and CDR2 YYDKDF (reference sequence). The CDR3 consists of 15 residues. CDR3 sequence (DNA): TGTGCCACCAGCAGAGATTGGGCGAACACCGGGGAGCTGTTTTTT. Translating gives CATSRDWANTGELFF.

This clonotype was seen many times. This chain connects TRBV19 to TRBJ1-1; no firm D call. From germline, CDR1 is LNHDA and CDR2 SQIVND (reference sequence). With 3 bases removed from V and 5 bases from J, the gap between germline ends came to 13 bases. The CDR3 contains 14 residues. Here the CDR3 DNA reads TGTGCCAGTAGTATCTTGGCCTGGCGAACTGAAGCTTTCTTT. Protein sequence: CASSILAWRTEAFF.

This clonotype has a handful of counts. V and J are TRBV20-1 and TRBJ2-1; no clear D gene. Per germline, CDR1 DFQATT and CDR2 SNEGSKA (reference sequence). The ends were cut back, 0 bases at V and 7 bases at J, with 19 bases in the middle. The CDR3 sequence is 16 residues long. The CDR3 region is CSARDLTSTALNEQFF. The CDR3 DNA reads TGCAGTGCTAGAGATCTGACTTCGACTGCCTTGAATGAGCAGTTCTTC.

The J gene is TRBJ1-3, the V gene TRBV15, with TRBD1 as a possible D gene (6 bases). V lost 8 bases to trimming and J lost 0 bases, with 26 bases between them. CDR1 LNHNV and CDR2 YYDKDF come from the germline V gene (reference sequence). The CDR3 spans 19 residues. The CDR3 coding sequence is TGTGCCACCTCCAGTGGTGGGGGCATAAGGGAGAGCTCTGGAAACACCATATATTTT. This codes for CATSSGGGIRESSGNTIYF.

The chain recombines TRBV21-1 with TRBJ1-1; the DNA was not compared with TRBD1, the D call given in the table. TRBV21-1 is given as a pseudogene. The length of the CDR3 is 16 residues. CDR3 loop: CASRRGYLFMNTEAFF. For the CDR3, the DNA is TGTGCCTCAAGACGGGGGTATTTGTTCATGAACACTGAAGCTTTCTTT.

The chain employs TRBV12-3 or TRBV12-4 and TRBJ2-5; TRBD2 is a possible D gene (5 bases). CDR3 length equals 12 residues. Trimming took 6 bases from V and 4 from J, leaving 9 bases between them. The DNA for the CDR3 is TGTGCCAGCAGCTCGGCGGGAGAGACCCAGTACTTC. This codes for CASSSAGETQYF.

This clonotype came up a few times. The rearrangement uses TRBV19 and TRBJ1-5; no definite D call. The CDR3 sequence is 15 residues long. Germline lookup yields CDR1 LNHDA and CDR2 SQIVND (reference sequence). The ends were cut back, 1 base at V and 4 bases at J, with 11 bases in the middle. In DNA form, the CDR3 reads TGTGCCAGTAGTATAGCGGGCAATTGGAATCAGCCCCAGCATTTT. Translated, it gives CASSIAGNWNQPQHF.

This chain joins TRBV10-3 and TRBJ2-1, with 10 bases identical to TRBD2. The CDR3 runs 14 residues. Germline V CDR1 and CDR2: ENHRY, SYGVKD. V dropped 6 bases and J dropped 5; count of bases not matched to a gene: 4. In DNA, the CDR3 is TGTGCCATCAGGATAGCGGGGGGTCACAATGAGCAGTTCTTC. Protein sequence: CAIRIAGGHNEQFF.

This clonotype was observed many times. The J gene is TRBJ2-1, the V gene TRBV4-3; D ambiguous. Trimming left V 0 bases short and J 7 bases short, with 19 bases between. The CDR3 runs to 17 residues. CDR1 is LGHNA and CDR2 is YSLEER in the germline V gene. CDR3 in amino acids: CASSQDRRAQIRNEQFF. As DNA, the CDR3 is TGCGCCAGCAGCCAAGATCGCCGGGCTCAAATCAGAAATGAGCAGTTCTTC.

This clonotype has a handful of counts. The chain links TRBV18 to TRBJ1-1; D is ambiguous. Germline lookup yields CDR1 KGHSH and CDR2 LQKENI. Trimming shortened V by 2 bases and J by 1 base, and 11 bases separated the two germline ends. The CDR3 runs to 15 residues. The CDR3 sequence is CASSPRVLGNTEAFF. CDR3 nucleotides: TGTGCCAGCTCACCAAGGGTCCTGGGGAACACTGAAGCTTTCTTT.